This passage covers 4 T cell receptor beta chains from one sample sequenced in a study of neurological immune-mediated disorders. One entry per CDR3 protein results from TCRdb running MiXCR on the 5' RACE reads. This sample carries some 16,000 distinct CDR3 sequences, about a fifth of them seen once, and the ten largest clones take more than 20%. The specimen was PBMCs. These receptors were obtained from a man in his forties or fifties in good health.

This clonotype has more than one count but fewer than ten. The V gene is TRBV5-1, the J gene TRBJ2-1; D unresolved. The CDR3 has 19 residues. CDR1 SGHRS and CDR2 YFSETQ come from the germline V gene. Trimming shortened V by 1 base and J by 0 bases, and 20 bases separated the two germline ends. The CDR3 spells CASSLRPPGEALSYNEQFF. In DNA, the CDR3 is TGCGCCAGCAGCTTGAGACCCCCAGGAGAGGCCCTCTCCTACAATGAGCAGTTCTTC.

This clonotype was picked up many times. The rearrangement uses TRBV7-9 and TRBJ2-1; TRBD2 matches at 10 bases. The CDR3 is made up of 15 amino acids. The junction had 4 bases not matched to a gene; V was cut back by 5 bases and J by 3 bases. Germline values: CDR1 SEHNR, CDR2 FQNEAQ (reference sequence). The CDR3 DNA sequence: TGTGCCAGCAGCACCTTAGCGGGAGGCTACAATGAGCAGTTCTTC. Residues: CASSTLAGGYNEQFF. The whole variable domain, filled in from reference TRBV7-9 and TRBJ2-1, reads DTGVSQNPRHKITKRGQNVTFRCDPISEHNRLYWYRQTLGQGPEFLTYFQNEAQLEKSRLLSDRFSAERPKGSFSTLEIQRTEQGDSAMYLCASSTLAGGYNEQFFGPGTRLTVL.

This clonotype was counted many times. The chain recombines TRBV12-3 or TRBV12-4 with TRBJ2-2; 8 nucleotides align to TRBD1. Losses at the gene ends were 5 bases for V and 3 bases for J; bases not matched to a gene: 8. The CDR3 is 16 residues long. DNA of the CDR3: TGTGCCAGCAGTCTCGGGACAGGCCTTTACACCGGGGAGCTGTTTTTT. Translation: CASSLGTGLYTGELFF.

There are many counts of this clonotype. The chain is built from TRBV7-6 and TRBJ2-3; 12 positions match TRBD2. This CDR3 is built from 16 residues. With V trimmed by 5 bases and J by 5 bases, 8 bases remained unmatched. Germline CDR1 reads SGHVS; CDR2 reads FNYEAQ. The CDR3 DNA follows: TGTGCCAGCAGCCCCCGACTAGCGGGAGCGGTAGATACGCAGTATTTT. This sequence encodes CASSPRLAGAVDTQYF.